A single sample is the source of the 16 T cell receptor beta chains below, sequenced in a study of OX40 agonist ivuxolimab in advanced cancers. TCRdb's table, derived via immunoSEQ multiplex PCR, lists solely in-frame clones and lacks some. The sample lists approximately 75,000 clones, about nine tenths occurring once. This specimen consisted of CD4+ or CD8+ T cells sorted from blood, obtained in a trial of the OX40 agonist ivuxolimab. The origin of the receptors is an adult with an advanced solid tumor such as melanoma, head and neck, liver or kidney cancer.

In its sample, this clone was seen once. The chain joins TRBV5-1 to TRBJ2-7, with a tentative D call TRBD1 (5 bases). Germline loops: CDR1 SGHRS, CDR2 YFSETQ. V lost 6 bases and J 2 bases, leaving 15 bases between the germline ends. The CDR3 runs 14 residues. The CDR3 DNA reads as TGCGCCAGCACCCGAGTGGTAGGGGCCTACGAGCAGTACTTC. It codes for CASTRVVGAYEQYF.

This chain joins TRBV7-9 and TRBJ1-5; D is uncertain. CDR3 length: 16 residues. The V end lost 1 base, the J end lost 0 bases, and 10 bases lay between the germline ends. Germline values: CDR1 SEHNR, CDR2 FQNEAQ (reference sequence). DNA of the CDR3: TGTGCCAGCAGCTTAGAGGTGTCCGGTAGCAATCAGCCCCAGCATTTT. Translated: CASSLEVSGSNQPQHF.

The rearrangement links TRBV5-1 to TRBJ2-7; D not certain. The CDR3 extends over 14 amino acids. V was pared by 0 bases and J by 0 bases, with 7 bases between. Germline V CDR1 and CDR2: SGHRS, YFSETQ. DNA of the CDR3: TGCGCCAGCAGCTTGGTTGCGGACTCCTACGAGCAGTACTTC. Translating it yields CASSLVADSYEQYF.

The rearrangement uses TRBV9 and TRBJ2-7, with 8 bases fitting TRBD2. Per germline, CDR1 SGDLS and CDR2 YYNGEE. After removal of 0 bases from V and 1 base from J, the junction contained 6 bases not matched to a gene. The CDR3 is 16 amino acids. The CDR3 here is CASSVGDSGKSYEQYF. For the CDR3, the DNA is TGTGCCAGCAGCGTAGGTGATAGCGGGAAATCCTACGAGCAGTACTTC.

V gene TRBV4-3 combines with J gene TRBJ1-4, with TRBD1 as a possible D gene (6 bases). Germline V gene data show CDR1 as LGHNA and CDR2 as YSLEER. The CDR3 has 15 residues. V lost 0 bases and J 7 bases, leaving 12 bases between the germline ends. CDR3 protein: CASSQDFRGGEKLFF. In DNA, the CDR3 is TGCGCCAGCAGCCAAGATTTCAGGGGTGGTGAAAAACTGTTTTTT.

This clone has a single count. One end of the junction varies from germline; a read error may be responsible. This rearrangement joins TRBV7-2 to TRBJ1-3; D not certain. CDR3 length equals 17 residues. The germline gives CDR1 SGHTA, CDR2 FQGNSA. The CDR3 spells CASSLAVTSSGGNTTYF. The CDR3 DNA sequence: TGTGCCAGCAGCTTAGCGGTCACGAGTTCTGGCGGAAACACCACATATTTT.

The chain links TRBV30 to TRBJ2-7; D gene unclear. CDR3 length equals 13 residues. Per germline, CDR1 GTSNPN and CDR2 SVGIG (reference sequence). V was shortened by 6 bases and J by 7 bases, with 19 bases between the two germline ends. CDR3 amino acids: CACSLAGLGEQYF. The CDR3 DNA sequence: TGTGCCTGCTCTCTGGCCGGTCTTGGGGAGCAGTACTTC.

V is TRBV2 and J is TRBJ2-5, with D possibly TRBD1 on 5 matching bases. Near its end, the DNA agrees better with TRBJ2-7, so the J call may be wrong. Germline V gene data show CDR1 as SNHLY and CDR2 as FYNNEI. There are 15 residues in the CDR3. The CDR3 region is CASSEASRVFGEQYF. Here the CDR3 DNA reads TGTGCCAGCAGTGAAGCGTCCAGGGTCTTCGGCGAGCAGTACTTC.

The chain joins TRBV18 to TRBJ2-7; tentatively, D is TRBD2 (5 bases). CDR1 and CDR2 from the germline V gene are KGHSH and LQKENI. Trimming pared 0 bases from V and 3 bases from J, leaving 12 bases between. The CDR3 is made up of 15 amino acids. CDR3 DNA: TGTGCCAGCTCACCACCGGAAGGGAGCAACTACGAGCAGTACTTC. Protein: CASSPPEGSNYEQYF.

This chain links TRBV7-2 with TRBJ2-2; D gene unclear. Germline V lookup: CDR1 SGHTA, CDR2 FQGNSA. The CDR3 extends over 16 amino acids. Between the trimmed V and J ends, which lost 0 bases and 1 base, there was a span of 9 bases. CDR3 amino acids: CASSLAWLQNTGELFF. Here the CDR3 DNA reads TGTGCCAGCAGCTTAGCATGGCTACAGAACACCGGGGAGCTGTTTTTT.

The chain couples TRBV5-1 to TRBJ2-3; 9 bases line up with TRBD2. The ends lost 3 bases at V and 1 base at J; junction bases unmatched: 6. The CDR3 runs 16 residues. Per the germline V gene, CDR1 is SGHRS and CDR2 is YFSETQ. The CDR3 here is CASSYSGSLGTDTQYF. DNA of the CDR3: TGCGCCAGCAGCTATAGCGGGAGTCTAGGCACAGATACGCAGTATTTT.

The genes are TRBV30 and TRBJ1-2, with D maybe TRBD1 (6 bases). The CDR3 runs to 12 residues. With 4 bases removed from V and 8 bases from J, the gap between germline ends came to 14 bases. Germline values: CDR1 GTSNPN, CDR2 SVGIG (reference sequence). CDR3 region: CAWTLQGLGYTF. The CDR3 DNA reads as TGTGCCTGGACTTTACAGGGTCTGGGCTACACCTTC.

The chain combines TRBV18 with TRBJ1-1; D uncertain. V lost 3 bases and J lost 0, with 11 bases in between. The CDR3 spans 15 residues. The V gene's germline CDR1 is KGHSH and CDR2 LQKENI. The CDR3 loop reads CASSPGQALNTEAFF. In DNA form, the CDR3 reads TGTGCCAGCTCACCTGGTCAAGCTCTGAACACTGAAGCTTTCTTT.

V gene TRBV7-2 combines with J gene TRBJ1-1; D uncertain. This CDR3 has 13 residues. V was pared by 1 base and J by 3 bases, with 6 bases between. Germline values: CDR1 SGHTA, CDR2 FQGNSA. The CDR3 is CASSLVQHTEAFF. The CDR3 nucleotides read TGTGCCAGCAGCTTAGTACAGCACACTGAAGCTTTCTTT.

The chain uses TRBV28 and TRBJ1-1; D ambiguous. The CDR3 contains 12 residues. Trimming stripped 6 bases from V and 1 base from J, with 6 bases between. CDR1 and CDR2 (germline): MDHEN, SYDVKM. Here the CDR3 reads CASRLQNTEAFF. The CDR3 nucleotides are TGTGCCAGCAGGTTACAGAACACTGAAGCTTTCTTT.

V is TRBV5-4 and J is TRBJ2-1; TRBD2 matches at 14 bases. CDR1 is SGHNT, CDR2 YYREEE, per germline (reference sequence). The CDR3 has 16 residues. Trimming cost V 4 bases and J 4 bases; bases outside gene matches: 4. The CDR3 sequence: CASSIGLAGGYNEQFF. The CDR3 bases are TGTGCCAGCAGCATAGGACTAGCGGGGGGATACAATGAGCAGTTCTTC.